Presented here are 2 T cell receptor beta chains from one specimen sequenced in a study of brain T cells in children with intractable seizures. Stated time point: blood from clinic visit 5 months post-surgery; TSC patient then seizure free. Using immunoSEQ multiplex PCR, the repertoire was profiled, and TCRdb retains in-frame clones only, with some absent. The sample holds under 400,000 clones, 85% to 95% seen once. The input for sequencing was peripheral blood, taken approximately 5 months after surgery. These receptor sequences come from a boy younger than two with tuberous sclerosis and intractable seizures.

The chain has TRBV6-5 and TRBJ1-6; D ambiguous. CDR1 and CDR2 from the germline V gene are MNHEY and SVGAGI. This CDR3 has 15 residues. Trimming removed 6 bases from V and 9 bases from J, with 18 bases in between. The CDR3 loop is CASRVTSSSGSPLHF. The DNA for the CDR3 is TGTGCCAGCAGAGTGACAAGTAGCTCCGGTTCACCCCTCCACTTT.

The rearrangement uses TRBV10-3 and TRBJ2-7; D perhaps matches TRBD1 (5 bases). CDR3 size: 13 residues. CDR1 and CDR2 (germline): ENHRY, SYGVKD. Trimming stripped 4 bases from V and 2 bases from J, with 9 bases between. CDR3 coding DNA: TGTGCCATCAGTGGAGACAGCCCCTACGAGCAGTACTTC. Translating gives CAISGDSPYEQYF.